This TCR beta chain was captured by sequencing in a study of cytomegalovirus exposure and HLA in healthy donors. The PCR used 60 Vbeta and 13 Jbeta primers. Here immunoSEQ multiplex PCR was the method, and the copy in TCRdb shows in-frame clones only, minus some. This table holds more than 110,000 clones. V trimming: 4 bases; J trimming: 3 bases; junction bases outside the gene matches: 9. This CDR3 is built from 16 residues. Germline V gene data show CDR1 as SGHRS and CDR2 as YFSETQ. The chain joins TRBV5-1 to TRBJ2-1, with 8 positions matching TRBD1. This sequence was found in a middle-aged man in good health and CMV-seronegative. Specimen: PBMCs. DNA for the CDR3: TGCGCCAGCAGCCAGTCCCCAGGGGGCAACTACAATGAGCAGTTCTTC. It is translated as CASSQSPGGNYNEQFF.